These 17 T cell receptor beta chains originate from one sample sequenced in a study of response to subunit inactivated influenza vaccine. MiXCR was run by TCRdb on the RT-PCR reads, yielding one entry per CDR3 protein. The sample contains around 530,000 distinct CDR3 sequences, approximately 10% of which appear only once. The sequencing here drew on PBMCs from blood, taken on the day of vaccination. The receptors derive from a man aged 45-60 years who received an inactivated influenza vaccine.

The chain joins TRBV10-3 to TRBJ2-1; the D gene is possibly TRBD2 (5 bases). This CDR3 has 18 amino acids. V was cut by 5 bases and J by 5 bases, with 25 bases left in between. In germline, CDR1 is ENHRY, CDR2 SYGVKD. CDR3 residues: CAISMKTGVLPGNNEQFF. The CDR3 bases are TGTGCCATCAGTATGAAAACCGGGGTCCTACCAGGCAACAATGAGCAGTTCTTC.

In nucleotides, the CDR3 is TGTGCCAGCAGCTTAGTGTCAGGGGGCGTTTACAATGAGCAGTTCTTC. It encodes CASSLVSGGVYNEQFF. This chain joins TRBV7-2 and TRBJ2-1; the match to TRBD1 covers 8 bases. V was clipped by 1 base and J by 4 bases; unmatched bases: 6. Germline assignment: CDR1 SGHTA and CDR2 FQGNSA. This CDR3 contains 16 residues. The whole variable domain, filled in from reference TRBV7-2 and TRBJ2-1, reads GAGVSQSPSNKVTEKGKDVELRCDPISGHTALYWYRQSLGQGLEFLIYFQGNSAPDKSGLPSDRFSAERTGGSVSTLTIQRTQQEDSAVYLCASSLVSGGVYNEQFFGPGTRLTVL.

In DNA, the CDR3 is TGTGCCAGCAGTTACTCCAACCCCAGAGTACGATCAGGGTCCTACGAGCAGTACTTC. As protein: CASSYSNPRVRSGSYEQYF. The V call is TRBV6-5, the J call TRBJ2-7; TRBD1 is a possible D gene (5 bases). V dropped 0 bases and J dropped 1 base, with 22 bases sitting between them. CDR1 and CDR2 from the germline V gene are MNHEY and SVGAGI. CDR3 size: 19 residues.

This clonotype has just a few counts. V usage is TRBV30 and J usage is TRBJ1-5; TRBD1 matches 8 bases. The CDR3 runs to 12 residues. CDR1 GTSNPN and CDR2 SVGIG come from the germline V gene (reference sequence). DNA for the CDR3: TGTGCGGGACAGGATAGCAATCAGCCCCAGCATTTT. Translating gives CAGQDSNQPQHF.

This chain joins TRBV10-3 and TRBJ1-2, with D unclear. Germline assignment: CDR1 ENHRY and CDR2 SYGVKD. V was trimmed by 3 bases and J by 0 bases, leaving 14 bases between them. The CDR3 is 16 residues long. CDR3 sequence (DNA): TGTGCCATCAGTGACCAAAATCTGGGGACTAACTATGGCTACACCTTC. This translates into CAISDQNLGTNYGYTF.

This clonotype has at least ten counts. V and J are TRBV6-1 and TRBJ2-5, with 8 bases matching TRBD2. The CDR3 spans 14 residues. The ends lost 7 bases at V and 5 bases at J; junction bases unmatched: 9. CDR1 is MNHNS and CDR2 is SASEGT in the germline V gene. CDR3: CASNQRESGETQYF. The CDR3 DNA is TGTGCCAGCAACCAGCGGGAGTCGGGGGAGACCCAGTACTTC.

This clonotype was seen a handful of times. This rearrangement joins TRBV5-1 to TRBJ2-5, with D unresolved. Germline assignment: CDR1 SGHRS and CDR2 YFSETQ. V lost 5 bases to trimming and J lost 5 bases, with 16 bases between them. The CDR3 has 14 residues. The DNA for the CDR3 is TGCGCCAGCAGTATGGGTCGACCCCGGGAGACCCAGTACTTC. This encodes CASSMGRPRETQYF.

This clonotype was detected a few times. The CDR3 sequence: CASSWGPTEETQYF. The CDR3 DNA reads TGTGCCAGCAGCTGGGGACCGACAGAAGAGACCCAGTACTTC. This sequence joins TRBV5-6 and TRBJ2-5; D assignment may be TRBD1 or TRBD2 (5 bases each). The V gene lost 3 bases and the J gene lost 3 bases, with 12 bases spanning the gap. The CDR3 totals 14 residues. Germline CDR1 reads SGHDT; CDR2 reads YYEEEE.

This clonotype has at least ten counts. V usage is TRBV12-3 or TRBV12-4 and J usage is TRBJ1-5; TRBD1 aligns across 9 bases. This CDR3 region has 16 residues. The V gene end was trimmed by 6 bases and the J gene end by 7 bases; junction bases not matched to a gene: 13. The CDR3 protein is CASSTEYLTGGQPQHF. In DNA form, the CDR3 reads TGTGCCAGCAGCACCGAATATCTGACAGGGGGACAGCCCCAGCATTTT.

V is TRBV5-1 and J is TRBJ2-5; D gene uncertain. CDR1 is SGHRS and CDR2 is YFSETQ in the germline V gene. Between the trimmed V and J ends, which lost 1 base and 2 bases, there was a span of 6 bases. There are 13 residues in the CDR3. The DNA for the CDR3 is TGCGCCAGCAGCTTGCAGATACAAGAGACCCAGTACTTC. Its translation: CASSLQIQETQYF.

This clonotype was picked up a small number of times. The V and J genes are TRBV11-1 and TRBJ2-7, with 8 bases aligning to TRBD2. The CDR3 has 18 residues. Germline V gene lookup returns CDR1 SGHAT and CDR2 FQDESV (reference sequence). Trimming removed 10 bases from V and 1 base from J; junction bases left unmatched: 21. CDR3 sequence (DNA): TGTGCCACCGTCAGCCCAAGCGGGAGCCCCCTGGGGTCCTACGAGCAGTACTTC. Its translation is CATVSPSGSPLGSYEQYF.

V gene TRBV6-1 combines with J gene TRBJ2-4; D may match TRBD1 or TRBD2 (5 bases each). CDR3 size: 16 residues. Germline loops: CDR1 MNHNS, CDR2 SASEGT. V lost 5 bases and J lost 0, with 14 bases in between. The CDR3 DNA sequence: TGTGCCAGCAGTCCCGAGGGGCAGGGAGCCAAAAACATTCAGTACTTC. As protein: CASSPEGQGAKNIQYF.

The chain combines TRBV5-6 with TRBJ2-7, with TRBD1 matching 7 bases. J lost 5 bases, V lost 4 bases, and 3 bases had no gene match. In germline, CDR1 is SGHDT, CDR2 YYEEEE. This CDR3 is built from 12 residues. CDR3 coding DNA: TGTGCCAGCAGCAGAACAGGGGACGAGCAGTACTTC. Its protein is CASSRTGDEQYF. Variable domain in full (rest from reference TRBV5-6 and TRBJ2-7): DAGVTQSPTHLIKTRGQQVTLRCSPKSGHDTVSWYQQALGQGPQFIFQYYEEEERQRGNFPDRFSGHQFPNYSSELNVNALLLGDSALYLCASSRTGDEQYFGPGTRLTVT.

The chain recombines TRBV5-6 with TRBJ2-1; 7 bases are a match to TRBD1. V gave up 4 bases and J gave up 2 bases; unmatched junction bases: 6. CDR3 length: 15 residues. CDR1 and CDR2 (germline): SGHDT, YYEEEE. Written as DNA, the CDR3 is TGTGCCAGCAGCGCCAGGGGGACCCCCTACAATGAGCAGTTCTTC. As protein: CASSARGTPYNEQFF.

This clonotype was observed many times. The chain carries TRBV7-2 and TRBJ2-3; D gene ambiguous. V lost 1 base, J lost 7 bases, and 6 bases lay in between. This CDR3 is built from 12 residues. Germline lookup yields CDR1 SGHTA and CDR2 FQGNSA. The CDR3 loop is CASSLVAYTQYF. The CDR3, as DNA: TGTGCCAGCAGCTTAGTGGCCTATACGCAGTATTTT.

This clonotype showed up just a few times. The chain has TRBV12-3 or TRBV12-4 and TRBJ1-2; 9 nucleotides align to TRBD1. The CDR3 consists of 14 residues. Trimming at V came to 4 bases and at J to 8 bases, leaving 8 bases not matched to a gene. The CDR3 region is CASSSGTGHSGYTF. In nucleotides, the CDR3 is TGTGCCAGCAGTTCCGGGACAGGGCACAGCGGCTACACCTTC.

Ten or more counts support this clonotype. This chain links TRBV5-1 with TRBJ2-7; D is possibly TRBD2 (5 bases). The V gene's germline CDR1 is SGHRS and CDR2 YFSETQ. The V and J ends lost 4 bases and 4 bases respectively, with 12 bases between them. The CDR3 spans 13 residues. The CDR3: CASSLSGMYEQYF. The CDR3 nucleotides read TGCGCCAGCAGCCTCTCGGGGATGTACGAGCAGTACTTC.